One sample yielded the 6 T cell receptor beta chains listed below, sequenced in a study of vaccination effects on CD4 cells after COVID-19. The ViraFEST assay expanded antigen-specific CD4+ T cells with viral peptide pools before sequencing. The culture ran for around 10 days before CD4+ T cells were isolated. None of the vaccinated had previously contracted SARS-CoV-2, and their nucleocapsid antibodies tested negative. Assay used: immunoSEQ multiplex PCR; TCRdb lists only in-frame clones, some missing. The profile shows roughly 41,000 clones, about three fifths of them singletons. Antigens for these TCRs are unknown. The material sequenced was CD4+ T cells from PBMCs cultured with HCoV-OC43 spike peptides, taken before COVID-19 vaccination. Documented subset: HCoV-OC43 spike overlapping peptide pool stimulation. The receptors here all came from a human donor who received a COVID-19 vaccine.

V usage is TRBV6-5 and J usage is TRBJ1-2; D not resolved. The CDR3 runs to 15 residues. Trimming cost V 4 bases and J 5 bases, with 17 bases left between them. CDR1 is MNHEY, CDR2 SVGAGI, per germline. As DNA, the CDR3 is TGTGCCAGCAGTTTTAGCCCAGGAAAAACGTATGGCTACACCTTC. This codes for CASSFSPGKTYGYTF.

The chain couples TRBV14 to TRBJ2-3, with D perhaps matching TRBD1 or TRBD2 (5 bases each). Germline CDR1 and CDR2: SGHDN and FVKESK. This CDR3 has 14 residues. Trimming shortened V by 6 bases and J by 4 bases, and 14 bases separated the two germline ends. CDR3 region: CASSHGATADTQYF. The CDR3 nucleotides read TGTGCCAGCAGTCACGGGGCCACCGCAGATACGCAGTATTTT.

This clone was picked up a small number of times. V usage is TRBV21-1 and J usage is TRBJ1-1. TRBV21-1 is given as a pseudogene. The CDR3 is 14 residues long. In nucleotides, the CDR3 is TGTGCCAGCAGCAAAGTGGCCCACAGAGGGGAAGCTTTCTTT. Translating gives CASSKVAHRGEAFF.

Note on this clone: The junction does not match germline at one end; this may be a read error. The CDR3 DNA reads TGCGCCAGCAGCCGAGACGTAGCCCCTGGGGAACACCGGGGAGCTGTTTTT. Translating it yields CASSRDVAPGEHRGAVF. The chain uses TRBV4-1 and TRBJ2-2; D might be TRBD2 (5 bases). Germline V gives CDR1 MGHRA, CDR2 YSYEKL. This CDR3 region has 17 residues.

CDR3: CASSNYDDRDYEQYF. For the CDR3, the DNA is TGTGCCAGCAGTAACTATGATGACAGGGACTACGAGCAGTACTTC. This rearrangement joins TRBV6-5 to TRBJ2-7; 7 bases are shared with TRBD1. Unmatched junction bases numbered 10, after V lost 5 bases and J lost 3 bases. Per the germline V gene, CDR1 is MNHEY and CDR2 is SVGAGI. The CDR3 is made up of 15 amino acids.

This clone came up a few times. This chain joins TRBV19 and TRBJ2-1; D might be TRBD2 (5 bases). Trimming stripped 6 bases from V and 4 bases from J, with 16 bases between. Germline V gene lookup returns CDR1 LNHDA and CDR2 SQIVND (reference sequence). The CDR3 runs to 15 residues. CDR3 coding DNA: TGTGCCAGTAGCATAAGGGCGGGCCAGTACAATGAGCAGTTCTTC. The encoded protein is CASSIRAGQYNEQFF.